This T cell receptor beta chain was profiled in a study of CD8 T cells in ankylosing spondylitis. Study results and caveats: There was reportedly significant enrichment of clones that were disease-linked in matched ankylosing spondylitis synovial fluid. Characteristic, it appeared, of ankylosing spondylitis blood was a TCR beta motif of several highly homologous variants. CD8+ disease-linked clones were present at relatively low frequencies in blood.

The V gene end was trimmed by 4 bases and the J gene end by 1 base; junction bases not matched to a gene: 1. This CDR3 is 13 amino acids long. Germline assignment: CDR1 SGHTA and CDR2 FQGTGA. Concerning this clonotype: No antigen is known for it.

Preparation of TCR beta libraries was done by quantitative 5'-RACE with molecular barcodes. TCRdb re-called the 5' RACE reads with MiXCR, one entry per CDR3 protein. The data contain fewer than 450,000 distinct CDR3 sequences, about a sixth of them singletons. The chain couples TRBV7-3 to TRBJ2-7, with 7 nucleotides matching TRBD1. Sequencing was carried out using blood, either unsorted or a sorted T cell fraction (not recorded which). This receptor was identified in a male donor with ankylosing spondylitis. CDR3 in DNA: TGTGCCAGCAGCTCGGGACAGTCCTACGAGCAGTACTTC. Amino acid sequence: CASSSGQSYEQYF.